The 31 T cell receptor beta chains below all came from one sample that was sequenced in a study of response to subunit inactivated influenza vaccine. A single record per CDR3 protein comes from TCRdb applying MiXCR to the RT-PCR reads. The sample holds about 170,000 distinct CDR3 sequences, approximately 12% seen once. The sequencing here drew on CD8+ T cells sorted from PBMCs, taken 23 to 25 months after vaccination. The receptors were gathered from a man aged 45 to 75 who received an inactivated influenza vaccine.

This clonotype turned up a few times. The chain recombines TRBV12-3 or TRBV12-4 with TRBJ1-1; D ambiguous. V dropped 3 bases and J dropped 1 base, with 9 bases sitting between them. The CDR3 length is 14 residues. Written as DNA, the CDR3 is TGTGCCAGCAGTTTCGTTGCCAGGAACACTGAAGCTTTCTTT. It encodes CASSFVARNTEAFF.

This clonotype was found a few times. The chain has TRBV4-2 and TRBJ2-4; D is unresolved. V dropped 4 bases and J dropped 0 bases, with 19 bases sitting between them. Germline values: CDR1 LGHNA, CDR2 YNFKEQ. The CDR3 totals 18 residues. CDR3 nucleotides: TGTGCCAGCAGCCCCGTTGATTGGCAGCAACTAGCCAAAAACATTCAGTACTTC. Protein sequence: CASSPVDWQQLAKNIQYF.

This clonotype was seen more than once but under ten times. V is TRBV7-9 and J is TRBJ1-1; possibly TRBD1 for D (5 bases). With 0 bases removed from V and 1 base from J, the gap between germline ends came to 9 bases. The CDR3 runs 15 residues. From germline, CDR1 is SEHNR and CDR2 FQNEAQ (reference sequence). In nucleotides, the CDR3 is TGTGCCAGCAGCTTAGCCGAGAGGGGGAACACTGAAGCTTTCTTT. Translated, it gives CASSLAERGNTEAFF.

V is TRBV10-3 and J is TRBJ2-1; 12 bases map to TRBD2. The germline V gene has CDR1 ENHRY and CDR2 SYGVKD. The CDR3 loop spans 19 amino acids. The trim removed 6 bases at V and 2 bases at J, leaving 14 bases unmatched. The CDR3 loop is CAISVKGLAGYGTYNEQFF. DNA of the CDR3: TGTGCCATCAGCGTAAAAGGACTAGCGGGATACGGCACCTACAATGAGCAGTTCTTC.

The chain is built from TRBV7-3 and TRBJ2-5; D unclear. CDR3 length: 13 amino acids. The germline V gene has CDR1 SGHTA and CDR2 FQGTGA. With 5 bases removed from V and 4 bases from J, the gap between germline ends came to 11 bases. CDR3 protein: CASSQDLAETQYF. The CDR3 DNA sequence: TGTGCCAGCAGCCAAGATTTAGCAGAGACCCAGTACTTC. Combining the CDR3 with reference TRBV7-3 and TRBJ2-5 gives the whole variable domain GAGVSQTPSNKVTEKGKYVELRCDPISGHTALYWYRQSLGQGPEFLIYFQGTGAADDSGLPNDRFFAVRPEGSVSTLKIQRTERGDSAVYLCASSQDLAETQYFGPGTRLLVL.

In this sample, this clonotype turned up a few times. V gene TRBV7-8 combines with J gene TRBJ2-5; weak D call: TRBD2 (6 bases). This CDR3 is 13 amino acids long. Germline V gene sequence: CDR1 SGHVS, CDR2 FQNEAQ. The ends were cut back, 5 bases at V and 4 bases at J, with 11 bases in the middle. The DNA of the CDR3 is TGTGCCAGCAGCGCGATGGGGGGAGAGACCCAGTACTTC. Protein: CASSAMGGETQYF.

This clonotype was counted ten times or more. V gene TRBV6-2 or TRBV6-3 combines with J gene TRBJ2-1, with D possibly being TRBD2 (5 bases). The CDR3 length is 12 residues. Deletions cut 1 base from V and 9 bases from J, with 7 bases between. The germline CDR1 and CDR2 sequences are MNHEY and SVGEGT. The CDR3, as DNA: TGTGCCAGCAGTTACTTCAGCGGTGAGCAGTTCTTC. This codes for CASSYFSGEQFF.

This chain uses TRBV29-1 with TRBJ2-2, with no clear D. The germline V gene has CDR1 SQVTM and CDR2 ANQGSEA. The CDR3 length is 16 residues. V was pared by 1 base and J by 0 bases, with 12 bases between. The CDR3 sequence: CSVEVPDLTNTGELFF. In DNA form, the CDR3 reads TGCAGCGTTGAAGTCCCGGACCTTACGAACACCGGGGAGCTGTTTTTT.

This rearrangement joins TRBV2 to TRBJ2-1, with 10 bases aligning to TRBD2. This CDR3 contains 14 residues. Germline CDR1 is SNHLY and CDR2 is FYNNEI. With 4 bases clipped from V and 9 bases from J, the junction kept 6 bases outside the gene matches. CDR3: CASSVAGGFVEQFF. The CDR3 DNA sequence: TGTGCCAGCAGTGTAGCGGGAGGATTTGTTGAGCAGTTCTTC.

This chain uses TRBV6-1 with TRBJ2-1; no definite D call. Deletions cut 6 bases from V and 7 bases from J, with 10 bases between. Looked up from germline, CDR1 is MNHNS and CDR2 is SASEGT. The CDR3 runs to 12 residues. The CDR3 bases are TGTGCCAGCAGGCCTAACGCAAATGAGCAGTTCTTC. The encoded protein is CASRPNANEQFF.

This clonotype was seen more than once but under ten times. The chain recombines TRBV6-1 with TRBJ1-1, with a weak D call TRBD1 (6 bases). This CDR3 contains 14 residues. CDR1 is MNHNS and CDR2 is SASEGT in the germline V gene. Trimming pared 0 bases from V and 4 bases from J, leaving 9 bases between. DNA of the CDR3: TGTGCCAGCAGTGAAGCGGGGGGCGGCACTGAAGCTTTCTTT. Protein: CASSEAGGGTEAFF.

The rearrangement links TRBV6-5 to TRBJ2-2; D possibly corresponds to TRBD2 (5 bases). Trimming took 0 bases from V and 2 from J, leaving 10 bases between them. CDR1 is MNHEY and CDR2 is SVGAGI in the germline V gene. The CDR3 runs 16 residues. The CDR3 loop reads CASSYSITRNTGELFF. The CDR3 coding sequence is TGTGCCAGCAGTTACTCGATAACTAGAAACACCGGGGAGCTGTTTTTT.

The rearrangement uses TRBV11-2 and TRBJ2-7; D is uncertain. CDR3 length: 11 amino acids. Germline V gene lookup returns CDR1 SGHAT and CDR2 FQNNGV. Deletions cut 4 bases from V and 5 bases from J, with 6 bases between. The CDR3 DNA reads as TGTGCCAGCAGCTCAGGCCACGAGCAGTACTTC. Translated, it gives CASSSGHEQYF.

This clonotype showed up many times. CDR3 sequence (DNA): TGTGCCAGCAGTACAGCGGGATCCTACGAGCAGTACTTC. It codes for CASSTAGSYEQYF. The chain uses TRBV6-2 or TRBV6-3 and TRBJ2-7, with 7 positions matching TRBD2. From germline, CDR1 is MNHEY and CDR2 SVGEGT. The CDR3 runs 13 residues. The V segment lost 5 bases and the J segment 1 base; nucleotides outside the gene matches: 2.

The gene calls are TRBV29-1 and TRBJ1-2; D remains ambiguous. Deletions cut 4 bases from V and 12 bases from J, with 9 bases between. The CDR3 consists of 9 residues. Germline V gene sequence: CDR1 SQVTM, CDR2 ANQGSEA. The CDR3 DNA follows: TGCAGCGTTGCGAATTTCCACACCTTC. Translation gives CSVANFHTF. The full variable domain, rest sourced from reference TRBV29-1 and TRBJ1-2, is SAVISQKPSRDICQRGTSLTIQCQVDSQVTMMFWYRQQPGQSLTLIATANQGSEATYESGFVIDKFPISRPNLTFSTLTVSNMSPEDSSIYLCSVANFHTFGSGTRLTVV.

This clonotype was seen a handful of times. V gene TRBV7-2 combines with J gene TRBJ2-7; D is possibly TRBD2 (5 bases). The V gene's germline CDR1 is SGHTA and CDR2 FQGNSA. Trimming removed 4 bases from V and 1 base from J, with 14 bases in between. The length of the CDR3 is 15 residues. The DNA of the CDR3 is TGTGCCAGCAGCTATTTTCTCGGGAAATCCTACGAGCAGTACTTC. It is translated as CASSYFLGKSYEQYF.

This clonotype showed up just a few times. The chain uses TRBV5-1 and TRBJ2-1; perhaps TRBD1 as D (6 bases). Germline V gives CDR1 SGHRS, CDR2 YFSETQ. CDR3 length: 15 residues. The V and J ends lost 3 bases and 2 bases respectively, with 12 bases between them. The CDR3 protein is CASSSSGAPYNEQFF. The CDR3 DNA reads TGCGCCAGCAGCTCTTCAGGGGCGCCCTACAATGAGCAGTTCTTC.

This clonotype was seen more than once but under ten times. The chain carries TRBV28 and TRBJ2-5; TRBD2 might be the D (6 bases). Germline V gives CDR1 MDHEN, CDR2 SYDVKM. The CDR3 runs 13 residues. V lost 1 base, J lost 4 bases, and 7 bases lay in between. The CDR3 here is CASSLSGRETQYF. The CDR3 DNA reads TGTGCCAGCAGTTTATCCGGGAGAGAGACCCAGTACTTC. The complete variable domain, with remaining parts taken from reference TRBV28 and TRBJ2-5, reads DVKVTQSSRYLVKRTGEKVFLECVQDMDHENMFWYRQDPGLGLRLIYFSYDVKMKEKGDIPEGYSVSREKKERFSLILESASTNQTSMYLCASSLSGRETQYFGPGTRLLVL.

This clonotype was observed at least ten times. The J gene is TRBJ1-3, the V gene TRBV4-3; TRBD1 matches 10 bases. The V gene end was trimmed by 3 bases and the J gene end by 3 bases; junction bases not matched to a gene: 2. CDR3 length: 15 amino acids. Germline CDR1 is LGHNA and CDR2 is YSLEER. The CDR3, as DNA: TGCGCCAGCAGCCAGGGGACAGGGGTTGGAAACACCATATATTTT. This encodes CASSQGTGVGNTIYF.

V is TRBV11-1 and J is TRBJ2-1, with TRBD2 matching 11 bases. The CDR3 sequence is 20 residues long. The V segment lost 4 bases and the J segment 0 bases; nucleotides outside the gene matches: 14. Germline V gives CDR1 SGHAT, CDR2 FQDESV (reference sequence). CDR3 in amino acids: CASSSLLAGVGTSSYNEQFF. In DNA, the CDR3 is TGTGCCAGCAGCTCGTTACTAGCGGGGGTTGGTACCAGCTCCTACAATGAGCAGTTCTTC.

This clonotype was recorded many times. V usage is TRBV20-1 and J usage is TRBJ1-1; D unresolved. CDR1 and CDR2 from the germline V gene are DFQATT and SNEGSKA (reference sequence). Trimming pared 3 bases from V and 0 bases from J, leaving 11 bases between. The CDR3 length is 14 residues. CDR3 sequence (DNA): TGCAGTGCTAGGGAGGAAGACATGAACACTGAAGCTTTCTTT. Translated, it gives CSAREEDMNTEAFF.

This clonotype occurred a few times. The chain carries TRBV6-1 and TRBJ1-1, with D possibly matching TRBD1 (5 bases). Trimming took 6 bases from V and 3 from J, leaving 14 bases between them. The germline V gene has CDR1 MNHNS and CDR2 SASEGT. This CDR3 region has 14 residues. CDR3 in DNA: TGTGCCAGCAGAGCGTATACAGGACACACTGAAGCTTTCTTT. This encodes CASRAYTGHTEAFF.

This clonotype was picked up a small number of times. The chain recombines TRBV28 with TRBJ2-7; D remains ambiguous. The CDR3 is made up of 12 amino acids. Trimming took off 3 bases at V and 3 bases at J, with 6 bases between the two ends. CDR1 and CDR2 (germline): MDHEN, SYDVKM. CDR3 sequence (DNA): TGTGCCAGCAGTTTCAGTTACTACGAGCAGTACTTC. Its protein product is CASSFSYYEQYF.

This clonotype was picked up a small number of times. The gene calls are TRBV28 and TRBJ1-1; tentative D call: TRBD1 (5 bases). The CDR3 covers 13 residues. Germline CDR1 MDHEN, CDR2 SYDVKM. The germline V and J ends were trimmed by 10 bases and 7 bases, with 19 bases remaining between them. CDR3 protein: CATKPGLENEAFF. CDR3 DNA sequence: TGTGCCACTAAGCCGGGACTGGAGAATGAAGCTTTCTTT.

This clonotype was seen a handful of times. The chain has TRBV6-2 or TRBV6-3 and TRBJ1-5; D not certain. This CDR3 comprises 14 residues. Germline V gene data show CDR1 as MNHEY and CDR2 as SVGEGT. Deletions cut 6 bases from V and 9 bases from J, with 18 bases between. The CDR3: CASRYEAYVGPQHF. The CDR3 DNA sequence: TGTGCCAGCAGATACGAGGCGTACGTAGGGCCCCAGCATTTT.

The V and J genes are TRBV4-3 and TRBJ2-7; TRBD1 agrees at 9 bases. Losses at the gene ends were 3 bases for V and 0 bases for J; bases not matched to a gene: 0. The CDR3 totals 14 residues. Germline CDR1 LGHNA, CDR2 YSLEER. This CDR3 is CASSQDRGSYEQYF. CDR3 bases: TGCGCCAGCAGCCAGGACAGGGGCTCCTACGAGCAGTACTTC.

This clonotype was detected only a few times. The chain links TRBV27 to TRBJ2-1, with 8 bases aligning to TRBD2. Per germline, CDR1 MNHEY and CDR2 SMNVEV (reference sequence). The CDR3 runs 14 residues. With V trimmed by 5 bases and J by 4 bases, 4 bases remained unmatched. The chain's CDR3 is CASSIAGSYNEQFF. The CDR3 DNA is TGTGCCAGCAGTATAGCGGGGAGTTACAATGAGCAGTTCTTC.

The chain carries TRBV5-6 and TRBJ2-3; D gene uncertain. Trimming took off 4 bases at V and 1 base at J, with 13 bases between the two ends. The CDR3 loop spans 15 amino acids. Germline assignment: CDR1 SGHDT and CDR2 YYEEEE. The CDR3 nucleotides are TGTGCCAGCAGCCTACAACTCTCCGGCACAGATACGCAGTATTTT. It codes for CASSLQLSGTDTQYF. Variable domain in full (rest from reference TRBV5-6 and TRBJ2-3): DAGVTQSPTHLIKTRGQQVTLRCSPKSGHDTVSWYQQALGQGPQFIFQYYEEEERQRGNFPDRFSGHQFPNYSSELNVNALLLGDSALYLCASSLQLSGTDTQYFGPGTRLTVL.

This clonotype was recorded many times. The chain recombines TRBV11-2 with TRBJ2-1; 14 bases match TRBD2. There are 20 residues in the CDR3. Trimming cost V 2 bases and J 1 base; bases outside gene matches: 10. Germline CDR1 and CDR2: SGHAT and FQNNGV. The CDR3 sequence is CASSLYMGLAGVSSYNEQFF. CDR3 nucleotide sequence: TGTGCCAGCAGCTTATATATGGGACTAGCGGGAGTTAGTTCCTACAATGAGCAGTTCTTC.

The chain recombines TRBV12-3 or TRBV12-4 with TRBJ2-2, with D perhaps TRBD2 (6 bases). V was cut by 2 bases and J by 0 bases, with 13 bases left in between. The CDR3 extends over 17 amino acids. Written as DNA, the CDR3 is TGTGCCAGCAGTTTATCGGCAGGGAGGCCGAACACCGGGGAGCTGTTTTTT. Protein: CASSLSAGRPNTGELFF.

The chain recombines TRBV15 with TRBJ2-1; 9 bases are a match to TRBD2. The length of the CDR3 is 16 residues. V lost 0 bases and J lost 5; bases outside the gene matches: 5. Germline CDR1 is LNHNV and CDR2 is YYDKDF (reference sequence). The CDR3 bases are TGTGCCACCAGCAGAGATAGCGGGAGAATGAACAATGAGCAGTTCTTC. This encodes CATSRDSGRMNNEQFF.